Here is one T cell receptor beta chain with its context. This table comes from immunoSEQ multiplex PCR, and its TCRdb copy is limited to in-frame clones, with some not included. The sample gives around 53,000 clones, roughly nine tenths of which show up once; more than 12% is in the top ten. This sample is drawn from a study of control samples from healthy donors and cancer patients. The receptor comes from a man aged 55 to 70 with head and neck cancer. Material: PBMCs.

CDR3 sequence (DNA): TGTGCCAGCATCCCCCGGAGGGGGGGGGTAGTGGAAGCTTTCTTT. It is translated as CASIPRRGGVVEAFF. This rearrangement joins TRBV28 to TRBJ1-1, with TRBD1 as a possible D gene (6 bases). The CDR3 has 15 residues. Germline-derived CDR1 and CDR2 are MDHEN and SYDVKM. Trimming left V 7 bases short and J 8 bases short, with 23 bases between.